These T cell receptor beta chains were read from a single sample in a study of shared T cell receptors in the human thymus. Data came from immunoSEQ multiplex PCR; TCRdb stores just in-frame clones and leaves some out. The sample carries some 760,000 clones, over 75% recorded once. The sample was also reused in another study, on human thymus T cells.

Sequences were obtained from thymocytes. These receptor sequences come from a girl in the first two years of life with a congenital heart defect. CDR3s include the opening cysteine and the closing phenylalanine or tryptophan. The D gene is left open where the match is weak. Only some rows state a clone size, as once, few, many or a class for expanded clones.

d_call j_call v_call clone_size cdr3_aa cdr3_nt
- TRBJ1-1 TRBV4-1 once CASSQNLLSAGPNTEAFF TGCGCCAGCAGCCAAAATCTTCTCTCGGCAGGGCCAAACACTGAAGCTTTCTTT
TRBD1 TRBJ2-7 TRBV6-1 - CASSEPDCTGARSSYEQYF TGTGCCAGCAGTGAGCCTGACTGTACAGGGGCCAGAAGCTCCTACGAGCAGTACTTC
- TRBJ1-2 TRBV4-3 - CASSQGGHGYGYTF TGCGCCAGCAGCCAAGGAGGGCATGGCTATGGCTACACCTTC
- TRBJ1-2 TRBV10-3 - CAISESSGFSLANYGYTF TGTGCCATCAGTGAGTCCTCAGGGTTCTCCCTTGCTAACTATGGCTACACCTTC
- TRBJ1-2 TRBV30 - CAWSVRTAGGYTF TGTGCCTGGAGTGTCCGGACAGCCGGTGGCTACACCTTC
- TRBJ1-1 TRBV7-6 - CASSPVGRHTNTEAFF TGTGCCAGCAGCCCAGTGGGGCGACATACTAACACTGAAGCTTTCTTT
- TRBJ1-2 TRBV16 few CASSQSAVAPNYGYTF TGTGCCAGCAGCCAATCGGCTGTAGCGCCTAACTATGGCTACACCTTC
TRBD2 TRBJ2-1 TRBV7-8 - CASSPSRISGGPYNEQFF TGTGCCAGCAGCCCCTCCCGTATTAGCGGGGGCCCCTACAATGAGCAGTTCTTC
- TRBJ2-7 TRBV28 - CASSTLGLANSYEQYF TGTGCCAGCAGTACGCTTGGCCTAGCGAACTCCTACGAGCAGTACTTC
- TRBJ2-2 TRBV1 - CTSSQVLTSGVDTGELFF TGCACCAGCAGCCAAGTGTTGACTAGCGGGGTCGACACCGGGGAGCTGTTTTTT
TRBD2 TRBJ2-3 TRBV5-6 - CASSGTTGTSIDTQYF TGTGCCAGCAGCGGTACAACCGGGACTAGTATTGATACGCAGTATTTT
- TRBJ1-6 TRBV10-2 - CASRRAVSSYNSPLHF TGCGCCAGCAGGAGGGCGGTCAGCTCCTATAATTCACCCCTCCACTTT
- TRBJ2-2 TRBV5-6 - CARTHNISGFTGELFF TGTGCCAGGACCCACAACATATCAGGGTTCACCGGGGAGCTGTTTTTT
- TRBJ2-5 TRBV19 - CASSSLARPETQYF TGTGCCAGTAGCAGTCTCGCACGCCCGGAGACCCAGTACTTC
TRBD1 TRBJ2-7 TRBV9 - CASSVDSGQVYEQYF TGTGCCAGCAGCGTAGACTCGGGACAGGTCTACGAGCAGTACTTC
- TRBJ2-2 TRBV5-6 - CASSWGAGELFF TGTGCCAGCAGCTGGGGGGCCGGGGAGCTGTTTTTT
- TRBJ2-6 TRBV9 - CASSGISGANVLTF TGTGCCAGCTCAGGGATCTCTGGGGCCAACGTCCTGACTTTC